Shown below are 20 T cell receptor beta chains from a single sample sequenced in a study of lymphopenia after photon versus proton radiotherapy. Libraries were prepared by immunoSEQ multiplex PCR; TCRdb keeps only in-frame clonotypes and omits some of them. The data show approximately 66,000 clones, approximately 86% seen once. Sample: peripheral blood, taken from a patient treated with photon-based radiotherapy. The source is a middle-aged man with gastric cancer.

This chain connects TRBV7-2 to TRBJ1-5; TRBD1 is a possible D gene (5 bases). The germline CDR1 and CDR2 sequences are SGHTA and FQGNSA. The CDR3 is made up of 14 amino acids. V was shortened by 5 bases and J by 3 bases, with 11 bases between the two germline ends. CDR3: CASSQVGVNQPQHF. DNA of the CDR3: TGTGCCAGCAGCCAAGTGGGGGTCAATCAGCCCCAGCATTTT.

The chain employs TRBV2 and TRBJ2-3; TRBD2 might be the D (6 bases). Trimming took off 7 bases at V and 7 bases at J, with 12 bases between the two ends. The CDR3 is 12 amino acids. CDR1 SNHLY and CDR2 FYNNEI come from the germline V gene. The CDR3 spells CASTGERNTQYF. CDR3 bases: TGTGCCAGCACGGGGGAAAGAAATACGCAGTATTTT. Looking up the rest from reference TRBV2 and TRBJ2-3 gives the full variable domain: EPEVTQTPSHQVTQMGQEVILRCVPISNHLYFYWYRQILGQKVEFLVSFYNNEISEKSEIFDDQFSVERPDGSNFTLKIRSTKLEDSAMYFCASTGERNTQYFGPGTRLTVL.

The chain links TRBV27 to TRBJ2-7; D is ambiguous. The ends were cut back, 2 bases at V and 3 bases at J, with 8 bases in the middle. Germline values: CDR1 MNHEY, CDR2 SMNVEV (reference sequence). CDR3 length: 13 residues. CDR3 sequence: CASSLGDNYEQYF. In nucleotides, the CDR3 is TGTGCCAGCAGTTTAGGCGATAACTACGAGCAGTACTTC.

The J gene is TRBJ2-2, the V gene TRBV18; D is ambiguous. V was cut by 3 bases and J by 9 bases, with 11 bases left in between. The CDR3 covers 13 residues. In germline, CDR1 is KGHSH, CDR2 LQKENI. This CDR3 is CASSPGERRELFF. As DNA, the CDR3 is TGTGCCAGCTCACCTGGGGAACGCCGGGAGCTGTTTTTT.

The chain has TRBV30 and TRBJ2-7; D is perhaps TRBD1 (6 bases). The CDR3 runs to 15 residues. V dropped 5 bases and J dropped 0 bases, with 17 bases sitting between them. The V gene's germline CDR1 is GTSNPN and CDR2 SVGIG (reference sequence). CDR3 nucleotides: TGTGCCTGGTCTTCGGGACAAGGGGTCTCCTACGAGCAGTACTTC. Translated, it gives CAWSSGQGVSYEQYF.

This chain joins TRBV25-1 and TRBJ1-6, with 8 bases aligning to TRBD1. Trimming cost V 8 bases and J 12 bases; bases outside gene matches: 9. Germline V gene data show CDR1 as MGHDK and CDR2 as SYGVNS. The CDR3 length is 13 residues. As DNA, the CDR3 is TGTGCCAGCCTAAGCCGACAGGGGCTACCCCTCCACTTT. It is translated as CASLSRQGLPLHF. Complete variable domain (other parts from reference TRBV25-1 and TRBJ1-6): EADIYQTPRYLVIGTGKKITLECSQTMGHDKMYWYQQDPGMELHLIHYSYGVNSTEKGDLSSESTVSRIRTEHFPLTLESARPSHTSQYLCASLSRQGLPLHFGNGTRLTVT.

This clone was counted a few times. The chain combines TRBV25-1 with TRBJ2-7; D is ambiguous. Trimming took 4 bases from V and 6 from J, leaving 7 bases between them. CDR3 length: 11 residues. Germline-derived CDR1 and CDR2 are MGHDK and SYGVNS. CDR3 loop: CASSASGEQYF. Written as DNA, the CDR3 is TGTGCCAGCAGTGCTTCGGGCGAGCAGTACTTC.

This clone showed up just once. The chain recombines TRBV16 with TRBJ2-2; D is unresolved. CDR1 is KGHSY, CDR2 FQNENV, per germline. This CDR3 is 12 amino acids long. V gave up 2 bases and J gave up 7 bases, with 5 bases separating them. The CDR3 DNA follows: TGTGCCAGCAGCCAAATCAGCGGGGAGCTGTTTTTT. This translates into CASSQISGELFF. Based on the CDR3 plus reference TRBV16 and TRBJ2-2, the full variable domain is GEEVAQTPKHLVRGEGQKAKLYCAPIKGHSYVFWYQQVLKNEFKFLISFQNENVFDETGMPKERFSAKCLPNSPCSLEIQATKLEDSAVYFCASSQISGELFFGEGSRLTVL.

The chain employs TRBV10-1 and TRBJ2-4; 8 bases align to TRBD1. The CDR3 sequence is 14 residues long. Per the germline V gene, CDR1 is WNHNN and CDR2 is SYGVQD (reference sequence). Trimming at V came to 9 bases and at J to 3 bases, leaving 7 bases not matched to a gene. CDR3 amino acids: CASHRTGIKNIQYF. As DNA, the CDR3 is TGCGCCAGTCACCGGACAGGGATCAAAAACATTCAGTACTTC.

The V call is TRBV27, the J call TRBJ2-7; 10 bases are shared with TRBD1. The V gene end was trimmed by 3 bases and the J gene end by 0 bases; junction bases not matched to a gene: 8. Germline V gene lookup returns CDR1 MNHEY and CDR2 SMNVEV (reference sequence). The CDR3 sequence is 17 residues long. The CDR3 here is CASSFARGTGVSYEQYF. The CDR3 nucleotides read TGTGCCAGCAGTTTTGCCCGGGGGACAGGGGTCTCCTACGAGCAGTACTTC.

The genes are TRBV19 and TRBJ2-3, with TRBD2 matching over 9 bases. Germline CDR1 LNHDA, CDR2 SQIVND (reference sequence). CDR3 length equals 16 residues. J was trimmed by 2 bases and V by 10 bases; bases with no gene match: 13. The CDR3 here is CATRRSGGRDTDTQYF. The CDR3, as DNA: TGTGCCACCCGTAGGAGCGGGGGGCGAGACACAGATACGCAGTATTTT.

This clone was detected only once. The chain links TRBV19 to TRBJ1-2; 8 nucleotides agree with TRBD1. The length of the CDR3 is 13 residues. The germline V gene encodes CDR1 LNHDA and CDR2 SQIVND (reference sequence). V gave up 3 bases and J gave up 10 bases; unmatched junction bases: 7. CDR3 sequence: CASSIPQGVAYTF. In DNA, the CDR3 is TGTGCCAGTAGTATCCCACAGGGGGTAGCCTACACCTTC.

CDR3 nucleotide sequence: TGCAGCGTTGAAACGGGCCCGGGCACCTTC. Translated, it gives CSVETGPGTF. This chain connects TRBV29-1 to TRBJ1-2; D call uncertain. V gave up 2 bases and J gave up 13 bases, with 11 bases separating them. CDR1 and CDR2 (germline): SQVTM, ANQGSEA. This CDR3 has 10 amino acids.

Only a few counts were recorded for this clone. V is TRBV5-6 and J is TRBJ1-4; D is undetermined. CDR1 is SGHDT, CDR2 YYEEEE, per germline. The length of the CDR3 is 14 residues. V was trimmed by 0 bases and J by 5 bases, leaving 8 bases between them. CDR3 nucleotides: TGTGCCAGCAGCTTGGTGTGGAAGAATGAAAAACTGTTTTTT. As protein: CASSLVWKNEKLFF.

The chain uses TRBV2 and TRBJ2-3, with 11 bases fitting TRBD1. The J segment lost 5 bases and the V segment lost 6 bases, leaving 4 bases of the junction unmatched. This CDR3 comprises 14 residues. Per the germline V gene, CDR1 is SNHLY and CDR2 is FYNNEI. CDR3 coding DNA: TGTGCCAGCAGACGGACAGGGGGCGAAGATACGCAGTATTTT. Its protein is CASRRTGGEDTQYF.

The rearrangement uses TRBV7-9 and TRBJ2-7; D is ambiguous. The V end was cut by 4 bases, the J end by 0 bases, with 7 bases between. This CDR3 is 13 amino acids long. Germline assignment: CDR1 SEHNR and CDR2 FQNEAQ (reference sequence). CDR3 in DNA: TGTGCCAGCAGCTCCTGGGCCTCCTACGAGCAGTACTTC. This codes for CASSSWASYEQYF.

The chain uses TRBV7-9 and TRBJ2-7; D not resolved. Germline V gives CDR1 SEHNR, CDR2 FQNEAQ (reference sequence). The length of the CDR3 is 15 residues. V was pared by 3 bases and J by 1 base, with 13 bases between. The CDR3 region is CASSFGQKGSYEQYF. The CDR3 nucleotides are TGTGCCAGCAGCTTTGGTCAGAAGGGATCCTACGAGCAGTACTTC.

The chain joins TRBV5-6 to TRBJ2-2; unclear D gene. The germline gives CDR1 SGHDT, CDR2 YYEEEE. The CDR3 spans 15 residues. The V end lost 2 bases, the J end lost 4 bases, and 12 bases lay between the germline ends. The CDR3 spells CASSLRPVGTGELFF. The CDR3 DNA sequence: TGTGCCAGCAGCTTAAGACCTGTCGGCACCGGGGAGCTGTTTTTT.

The chain carries TRBV2 and TRBJ2-1; D is perhaps TRBD2 (5 bases). Germline CDR1 is SNHLY and CDR2 is FYNNEI. Trimming left V 6 bases short and J 5 bases short, with 8 bases between. The CDR3 extends over 12 amino acids. CDR3 residues: CASRGVNNEQFF. CDR3 nucleotides: TGTGCCAGCAGGGGAGTAAACAATGAGCAGTTCTTC.

The chain recombines TRBV19 with TRBJ2-2, with a possible D match to TRBD2 (5 bases). CDR3 size: 15 residues. Germline V CDR1 and CDR2: LNHDA, SQIVND (reference sequence). Trimming cost V 6 bases and J 0 bases, with 11 bases left between them. DNA for the CDR3: TGTGCCAGTAGACGAACCGGGACGAACACCGGGGAGCTGTTTTTT. It yields the protein CASRRTGTNTGELFF.